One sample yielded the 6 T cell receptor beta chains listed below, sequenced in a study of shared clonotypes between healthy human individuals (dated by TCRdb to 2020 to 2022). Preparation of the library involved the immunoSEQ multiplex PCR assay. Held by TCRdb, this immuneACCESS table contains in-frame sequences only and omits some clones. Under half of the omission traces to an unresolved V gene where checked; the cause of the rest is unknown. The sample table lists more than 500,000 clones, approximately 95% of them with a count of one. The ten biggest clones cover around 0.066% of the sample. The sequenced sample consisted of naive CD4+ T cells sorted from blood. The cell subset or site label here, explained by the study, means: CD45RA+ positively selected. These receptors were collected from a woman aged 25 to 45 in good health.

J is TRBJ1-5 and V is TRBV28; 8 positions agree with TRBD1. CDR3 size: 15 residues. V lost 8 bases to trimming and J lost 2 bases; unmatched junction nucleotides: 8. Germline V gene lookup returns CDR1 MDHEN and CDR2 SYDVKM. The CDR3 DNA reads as TGTGCCAGCGCCTCAGGGGGCGGGGGCAATCAGCCCCAGCATTTT. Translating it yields CASASGGGGNQPQHF.

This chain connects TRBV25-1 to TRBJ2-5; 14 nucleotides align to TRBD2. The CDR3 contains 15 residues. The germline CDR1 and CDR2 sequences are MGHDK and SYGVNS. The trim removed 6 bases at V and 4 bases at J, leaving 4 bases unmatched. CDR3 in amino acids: CASSYGLAGGETQYF. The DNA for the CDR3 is TGTGCCAGCAGCTACGGACTAGCGGGAGGAGAGACCCAGTACTTC.

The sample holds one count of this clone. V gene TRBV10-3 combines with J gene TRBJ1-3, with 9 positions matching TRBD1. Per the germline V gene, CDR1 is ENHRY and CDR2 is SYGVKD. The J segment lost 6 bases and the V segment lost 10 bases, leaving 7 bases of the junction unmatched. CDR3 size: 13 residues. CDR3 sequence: CATGTGSANTIYF. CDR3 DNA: TGTGCCACGGGGACAGGGTCAGCAAACACCATATATTTT.

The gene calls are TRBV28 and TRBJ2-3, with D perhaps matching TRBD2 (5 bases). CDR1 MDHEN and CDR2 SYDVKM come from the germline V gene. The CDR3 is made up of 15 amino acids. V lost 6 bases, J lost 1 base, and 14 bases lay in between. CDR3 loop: CASSRTGWGTDTQYF. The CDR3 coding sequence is TGTGCCAGCAGCAGGACTGGGTGGGGCACAGATACGCAGTATTTT.

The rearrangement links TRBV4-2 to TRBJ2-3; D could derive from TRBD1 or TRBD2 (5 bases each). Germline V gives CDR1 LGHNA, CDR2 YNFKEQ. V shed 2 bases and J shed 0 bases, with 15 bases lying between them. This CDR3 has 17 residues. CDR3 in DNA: TGTGCCAGCAGCCAAATATGGGGGAGCGCTAGCACAGATACGCAGTATTTT. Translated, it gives CASSQIWGSASTDTQYF.

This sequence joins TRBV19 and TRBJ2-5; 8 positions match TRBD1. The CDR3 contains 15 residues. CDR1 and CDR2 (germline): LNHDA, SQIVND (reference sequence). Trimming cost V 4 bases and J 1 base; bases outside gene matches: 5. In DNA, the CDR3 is TGTGCCAGTAGTACCAGGGGGCTCAGCCAAGAGACCCAGTACTTC. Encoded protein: CASSTRGLSQETQYF.